This passage covers 20 T cell receptor beta chains from one sample sequenced in a study of T cells in Graves' hyperthyroidism and ophthalmopathy. It was RNA transcripts that yielded the amplified TCR beta CDR3 regions. The TCR CDR3 first-round RT-PCR relied on the HTBI primer set. TCRdb ran MiXCR on the multiplex PCR reads and lists one entry per CDR3 protein. This table holds some 600,000 distinct CDR3 sequences, 46% found once. The specimen sequenced was peripheral blood or thyroid tissue (not recorded which). These receptors were taken from a woman aged 18-29 years with Graves' hyperthyroidism.

The chain combines TRBV2 with TRBJ1-4; no reliable D call. Deletions cut 0 bases from V and 8 bases from J, with 10 bases between. Germline lookup yields CDR1 SNHLY and CDR2 FYNNEI. The CDR3 runs to 14 residues. CDR3 DNA: TGTGCCAGCAGTGAAGCGAGGAGGCGCGAAAAACTGTTTTTT. Its protein product is CASSEARRREKLFF.

The gene calls are TRBV12-3 or TRBV12-4 and TRBJ1-5; D gene unclear. The CDR3 covers 13 residues. With 5 bases removed from V and 6 bases from J, the gap between germline ends came to 11 bases. Here the CDR3 reads CASSTEGFQPQHF. Here the CDR3 DNA reads TGTGCCAGCAGTACGGAGGGATTTCAGCCCCAGCATTTT.

This clonotype was observed a handful of times. The rearrangement links TRBV29-1 to TRBJ2-7; TRBD2 is a possible D gene (5 bases). The germline V gene has CDR1 SQVTM and CDR2 ANQGSEA. The CDR3 is 11 residues long. The CDR3 protein is CRDRVAGEQYF. DNA for the CDR3: TGCAGAGATCGGGTGGCGGGCGAGCAGTACTTC.

J is TRBJ1-3 and V is TRBV7-9; D perhaps matches TRBD1 (6 bases). There are 14 residues in the CDR3. Trimming stripped 6 bases from V and 2 bases from J, with 11 bases between. Germline-derived CDR1 and CDR2 are SEHNR and FQNEAQ (reference sequence). The CDR3 DNA reads as TGTGCCAGCAGTGAGAGGGGGGCTGGAAACACCATATATTTT. This encodes CASSERGAGNTIYF.

The CDR3 sequence is CASSVGGWDQPQHF. The CDR3, as DNA: TGTGCCAGCAGCGTTGGAGGTTGGGATCAGCCCCAGCATTTT. The chain is built from TRBV7-6 and TRBJ1-5; D ambiguous. Between the trimmed V and J ends, which lost 5 bases and 5 bases, there was a span of 13 bases. Germline V lookup: CDR1 SGHVS, CDR2 FNYEAQ. CDR3 length equals 14 residues.

This clonotype came up a few times. V and J are TRBV6-5 and TRBJ2-7, with no clear D. Germline V lookup: CDR1 MNHEY, CDR2 SVGAGI. V was shortened by 6 bases and J by 5 bases, with 14 bases between the two germline ends. CDR3 length equals 13 residues. For the CDR3, the DNA is TGTGCCAGCAGACCCCAGTCCTACAACGAGCAGTACTTC. Its translation: CASRPQSYNEQYF.

The chain links TRBV25-1 to TRBJ1-4, with no clear D. CDR1 is MGHDK, CDR2 SYGVNS, per germline. V was trimmed by 8 bases and J by 13 bases, leaving 17 bases between them. This CDR3 comprises 12 residues. Here the CDR3 reads CASVEDLAGLFF. Here the CDR3 DNA reads TGTGCCAGCGTTGAAGATCTCGCGGGACTGTTTTTT.

The chain combines TRBV12-3 or TRBV12-4 with TRBJ1-2; D unresolved. Trimming pared 7 bases from V and 2 bases from J, leaving 11 bases between. The CDR3 contains 13 residues. CDR3 nucleotide sequence: TGTGCCAGCACCGCCGCGTTCAACTATGGCTACACCTTC. Protein sequence: CASTAAFNYGYTF.

The chain has TRBV20-1 and TRBJ2-5; TRBD1 agrees at 8 bases. With V trimmed by 8 bases and J by 5 bases, 10 bases remained unmatched. Per germline, CDR1 DFQATT and CDR2 SNEGSKA (reference sequence). The CDR3 extends over 13 amino acids. The CDR3 DNA sequence: TGCAGTCCCCGGAGACAGGGGTTCGAGACCCAGTACTTC. It translates to CSPRRQGFETQYF.

In its sample, this clonotype was seen a few times. The rearrangement uses TRBV7-9 and TRBJ2-5, with 9 bases that match TRBD1. The junction had 10 bases not matched to a gene; V was cut back by 4 bases and J by 4 bases. Germline V gene lookup returns CDR1 SEHNR and CDR2 FQNEAQ (reference sequence). The CDR3 sequence is 16 residues long. The CDR3 DNA is TGTGCCAGCAGCTCTCGGGACAGGGATCTGGGAGAGACCCAGTACTTC. This sequence encodes CASSSRDRDLGETQYF. Using reference TRBV7-9 and TRBJ2-5 for the parts outside the CDR3, the full variable domain is DTGVSQNPRHKITKRGQNVTFRCDPISEHNRLYWYRQTLGQGPEFLTYFQNEAQLEKSRLLSDRFSAERPKGSFSTLEIQRTEQGDSAMYLCASSSRDRDLGETQYFGPGTRLLVL.

Note on this clonotype: A read error may produce the germline difference seen at one junction end. The V call is TRBV15, the J call TRBJ1-5; TRBD1 might be the D (6 bases). Germline lookup yields CDR1 LNHNV and CDR2 YYDKDF (reference sequence). The CDR3 is 15 residues long. The CDR3 is CATSGELTGYQPQHF. The CDR3, as DNA: TGTGCCACCAGCGGAGAGTTGACAGGTTATCAGCCCCAGCATTTT.

In this sample, this clonotype turned up many times. The gene calls are TRBV20-1 and TRBJ1-5; D unclear. Germline values: CDR1 DFQATT, CDR2 SNEGSKA (reference sequence). V was shortened by 1 base and J by 1 base, with 11 bases between the two germline ends. This CDR3 spans 15 amino acids. The CDR3 DNA reads TGCAGTGCTAGAGTTCGTGACACGAGCAATCAGCCCCAGCATTTT. Protein: CSARVRDTSNQPQHF.

The chain is built from TRBV7-3 and TRBJ2-7; TRBD2 matches at 7 bases. CDR1 is SGHTA, CDR2 FQGTGA, per germline. The CDR3 is 14 residues long. V dropped 6 bases and J dropped 4; count of bases not matched to a gene: 9. The CDR3 DNA reads as TGTGCCAGCAGTTACGCGGGAGAAGGTTACGAGCAGTACTTC. This translates into CASSYAGEGYEQYF.

This rearrangement joins TRBV10-3 to TRBJ1-6, with D maybe TRBD1 (5 bases). The CDR3 contains 13 residues. V lost 6 bases, J lost 8 bases, and 11 bases lay in between. Per the germline V gene, CDR1 is ENHRY and CDR2 is SYGVKD. The CDR3 reads CAISSGPDSPLHF. The CDR3 nucleotides are TGTGCCATCAGCTCAGGGCCTGATTCACCCCTCCACTTT.

The chain is built from TRBV25-1 and TRBJ1-4; no firm D call. This CDR3 region has 11 residues. The germline V gene encodes CDR1 MGHDK and CDR2 SYGVNS. The V gene lost 8 bases and the J gene lost 7 bases, with 8 bases spanning the gap. In DNA, the CDR3 is TGTGCCAGCCTGGTCAGTGAAAAACTGTTTTTT. This gives the protein CASLVSEKLFF.

The table lists this clonotype with a few counts. In nucleotides, the CDR3 is TGTGCCAGTAGCGTCACTAGCGGGCCCTACGAGCAGTACTTC. Encoded protein: CASSVTSGPYEQYF. The V call is TRBV19, the J call TRBJ2-7; 9 positions agree with TRBD2. Trimming removed 6 bases from V and 2 bases from J; junction bases left unmatched: 5. The CDR3 is made up of 14 amino acids. Per germline, CDR1 LNHDA and CDR2 SQIVND (reference sequence).

The chain employs TRBV10-3 and TRBJ1-1; 9 bases align to TRBD1. CDR1 and CDR2 from the germline V gene are ENHRY and SYGVKD. The CDR3 sequence is 15 residues long. V gave up 4 bases and J gave up 4 bases; unmatched junction bases: 7. CDR3 nucleotides: TGTGCCATCAGTGGGGACAGGGTGGATGGCACTGAAGCTTTCTTT. Translated, it gives CAISGDRVDGTEAFF.

V gene TRBV19 combines with J gene TRBJ1-4, with unresolved D. Germline V gene sequence: CDR1 LNHDA, CDR2 SQIVND (reference sequence). V was clipped by 5 bases and J by 3 bases, with 13 bases between them. This CDR3 region has 15 residues. The CDR3 protein is CASSGPGRSNEKLFF. CDR3 in DNA: TGTGCCAGTAGTGGTCCGGGTCGGTCTAATGAAAAACTGTTTTTT. The entire variable domain, with the rest obtained from reference TRBV19 and TRBJ1-4, is as follows: DGGITQSPKYLFRKEGQNVTLSCEQNLNHDAMYWYRQDPGQGLRLIYYSQIVNDFQKGDIAEGYSVSREKKESFPLTVTSAQKNPTAFYLCASSGPGRSNEKLFFGSGTQLSVL.

The rearrangement uses TRBV20-1 and TRBJ2-7, with TRBD1 identical over 7 bases. The germline gives CDR1 DFQATT, CDR2 SNEGSKA (reference sequence). The J segment lost 0 bases and the V segment lost 3 bases, leaving 11 bases of the junction unmatched. This CDR3 region has 16 residues. The CDR3 protein is CSARVTGTAISYEQYF. CDR3 DNA: TGCAGTGCTAGGGTAACCGGGACAGCGATCTCCTACGAGCAGTACTTC.

Notes on this clonotype: The junction shows a germline mismatch at one end, possibly a read error. This chain uses TRBV25-1 with TRBJ1-6; D uncertain. CDR1 is MGHDK and CDR2 is SYGVNS in the germline V gene. The CDR3 length is 15 residues. The CDR3 sequence: CTTGRGAYNDSPLHF. DNA for the CDR3: TGCACTACGGGGAGAGGCGCATATAATGATTCACCCCTCCACTTT.